This TCR beta chain was identified in a study of cytomegalovirus exposure and HLA in healthy donors. Assay used: immunoSEQ multiplex PCR; TCRdb lists only in-frame clones, some missing. The data show about 160,000 clones, 86% seen once. V lost 2 bases to trimming and J lost 3 bases; unmatched junction nucleotides: 1. Germline CDR1 reads MNHEY; CDR2 reads SVGAGI. The CDR3 is 14 residues long. J is TRBJ1-5 and V is TRBV6-5; the match to TRBD1 covers 7 bases. Sequenced material: PBMCs. The source of this sequence is a woman aged 18-35 years in good health and CMV-seronegative. The CDR3 nucleotides read TGTGCCAGCAGTTACAGGGGGCCCAATCAGCCCCAGCATTTT. It translates to CASSYRGPNQPQHF.